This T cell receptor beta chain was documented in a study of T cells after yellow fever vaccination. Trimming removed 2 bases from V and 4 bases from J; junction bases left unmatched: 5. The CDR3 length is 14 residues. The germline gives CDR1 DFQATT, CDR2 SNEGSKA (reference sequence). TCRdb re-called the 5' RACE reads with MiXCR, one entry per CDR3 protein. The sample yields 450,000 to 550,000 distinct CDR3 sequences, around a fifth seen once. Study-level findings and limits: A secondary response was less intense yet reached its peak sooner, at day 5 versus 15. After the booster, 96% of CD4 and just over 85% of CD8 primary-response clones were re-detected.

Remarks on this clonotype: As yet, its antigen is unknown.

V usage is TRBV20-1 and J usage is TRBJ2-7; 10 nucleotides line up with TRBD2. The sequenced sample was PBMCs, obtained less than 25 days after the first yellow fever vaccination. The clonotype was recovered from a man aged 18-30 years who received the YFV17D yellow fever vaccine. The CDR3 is CSARSASGGYEQYV. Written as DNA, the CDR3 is TGCAGTGCTAGAAGTGCTAGCGGGGGTTACGAGCAGTACGTC.